These T cell receptor beta chains were read from a single sample in a study of shared clonotypes between healthy human individuals. Measured with immunoSEQ multiplex PCR; TCRdb has only the in-frame clones, and not every one. This table has some 1.1 million clones, 60% to 80% appearing once. Sample: memory CD4+ T cells from PBMCs. The receptors come from a man aged 18 to 29 in good health. Some clones in this sample may be carry-over from other donors' samples. CDR3s include the opening cysteine and the closing phenylalanine or tryptophan. The order of the fields is V gene, J gene, D gene, clone size, CDR3 protein, CDR3 DNA. A D gene is named only where the DNA matches it firmly. Some rows mark clone size as missing; the rest say once, few, many or name a class of expanded clone.

>TRBV18|TRBJ2-3|NA|NA
CASSRLGGTDTQYF
TGTGCCAGCTCACGGCTGGGCGGCACAGATACGCAGTATTTT
>TRBV6-1|TRBJ1-5|NA|NA
CASSEVGRIWGHGNQPQHF
TGTGCCAGCAGTGAAGTAGGTCGGATTTGGGGGCACGGCAATCAGCCCCAGCATTTT
>TRBV7-3|TRBJ1-1|TRBD1|NA
CASSLGQVNTEAFF
TGTGCCAGCAGCCTCGGACAGGTGAACACTGAAGCTTTCTTT
>TRBV18|TRBJ2-2|TRBD2|few
CASSPRTSGSNTGELFF
TGTGCCAGCTCACCACGGACTAGCGGGTCGAACACCGGGGAGCTGTTTTTT
>TRBV29-1|TRBJ1-4|NA|few
CSAWGATNEKLFF
TGCAGCGCATGGGGGGCAACTAATGAAAAACTGTTTTTT
>TRBV28|TRBJ2-5|NA|few
CASSLEGLGETQYF
TGTGCCAGCAGTTTGGAGGGGCTTGGAGAGACCCAGTACTTC
>TRBV7-8|TRBJ2-2|TRBD2|NA
CASTPSGRRTGELFF
TGTGCCAGCACCCCTAGCGGGAGACGGACCGGGGAGCTGTTTTTT
>TRBV19|TRBJ2-1|TRBD1|NA
CASNHRGYYNEQFF
TGTGCCAGTAACCACAGGGGTTACTACAATGAGCAGTTCTTC
>TRBV5-1|TRBJ1-2|NA|once
CASSLSQPRYGYTF
TGCGCCAGCAGCTTGTCTCAACCGCGCTATGGCTACACCTTC
>TRBV18|TRBJ2-1|NA|NA
CASSPNAGLSYNEQFF
TGTGCCAGCTCACCTAACGCGGGCCTCTCCTACAATGAGCAGTTCTTC
>TRBV19|TRBJ2-2|TRBD1|few
CASNQRGRDTGELFF
TGTGCCAGTAATCAGAGGGGGCGCGACACCGGGGAGCTGTTTTTT
>TRBV18|TRBJ2-7|TRBD2|NA
CASSGRGEPYEQYF
TGTGCCAGCTCAGGTCGGGGGGAGCCCTACGAGCAGTACTTC
>TRBV9|TRBJ2-5|TRBD2|NA
CASSVASGRTQETQYF
TGTGCCAGCAGCGTAGCGAGCGGGAGGACCCAAGAGACCCAGTACTTC
>TRBV29-1|TRBJ1-1|TRBD1|few
CSGRGRGGTEAFF
TGCAGCGGCAGGGGGCGAGGGGGCACTGAAGCTTTCTTT
>TRBV28|TRBJ1-5|NA|NA
CASSPAGQPQHF
TGTGCCAGCAGTCCGGCCGGTCAGCCCCAGCATTTT
>TRBV25-1|TRBJ2-5|NA|NA
CASSELGAKETQYF
TGTGCCAGCAGTGAATTGGGGGCAAAAGAGACCCAGTACTTC
>TRBV11-2|TRBJ2-1|TRBD1|NA
CASSQKPGQRDYNEQFF
TGTGCCAGCAGCCAAAAGCCGGGACAGAGGGATTACAATGAGCAGTTCTTC
>TRBV25-1|TRBJ1-1|NA|NA
CASSESPGGAYTEAFF
TGTGCCAGCAGTGAATCGCCGGGGGGCGCGTACACTGAAGCTTTCTTT
>TRBV5-4|TRBJ2-7|TRBD1|NA
CASSLPPGQGREQYF
TGTGCCAGCAGCCTGCCACCGGGACAGGGACGCGAGCAGTACTTC
>TRBV5-6|TRBJ2-1|NA|NA
CASSPRRGFYEQFF
TGTGCCAGCAGCCCCCGGAGGGGGTTCTATGAGCAGTTCTTC
>TRBV11-2|TRBJ2-2|NA|NA
CASSPRGISPGINTGELFF
TGTGCCAGCAGCCCCCGGGGAATCTCCCCAGGCATTAACACCGGGGAGCTGTTTTTT
>TRBV6-1|TRBJ1-1|NA|NA
CASSENRGGTEAFF
TGTGCCAGCAGTGAAAATCGGGGGGGCACTGAAGCTTTCTTT
>TRBV19|TRBJ1-4|NA|NA
CASMAQGTNEKLFF
TGTGCCAGTATGGCACAGGGAACTAATGAAAAACTGTTTTTT
>TRBV9|TRBJ2-7|NA|NA
CASSPGSQTYEQYF
TGTGCCAGCAGCCCCGGGTCACAAACCTACGAGCAGTACTTC